This TCR beta chain was documented in a study of PD-1 blockade in classical Hodgkin lymphoma (dated by TCRdb to the early 2020s). Turning to the overall study: Nivolumab dosing was 3 mg/kg intravenously every 2 weeks, continuing until either disease progression or unacceptable toxicity. To define a peripheral blood immune signature of response to PD-1 blockade in classical Hodgkin lymphoma, the study combined TCR beta sequencing with CyTOF. Summary of the overall study and its limitations: Newly diagnosed patients were reported to have lower baseline TCR diversity than healthy donors, and relapsed/refractory patients were reported to have lower baseline TCR diversity still. Only a single clinical trial cohort was studied, and what caused the repertoire differences, possibly disease activity or prior therapy, remained undefined. Trial patients with a complete response had baseline diversity similar to that of newly diagnosed patients, while partial responders and progressors had significantly lower diversity. Lower diversity was seen in patients whose nivolumab began less than 1 year after ASCT, and these patients were left out of later analyses so that immune reconstitution would not confound the results. A significant rise by C4D1 was seen in CD4+ but not CD8+ TCR diversity (p=0.0027 vs p=0.16), with the rise being most apparent in complete responders (p=0.02).

In the paper's terms, the time point label means: cycle 2 day 1 (C2D1) of nivolumab. Every trial patient had relapsed after autologous stem cell transplantation, and cohorts A, B and C differed in prior brentuximab vedotin exposure. The trial cohort comprised some 60 patients with relapsed/refractory classical Hodgkin lymphoma whose best overall responses were complete response, partial response or progressive disease. Single-agent nivolumab was administered to trial patients in the multi-cohort phase II CheckMate 205 trial. An independent review committee assessed best overall response using the 2007 International Working Group response criteria. Trial PBMCs were obtained immediately prior to nivolumab initiation (C1D1) and on therapy at cycle 2 day 1 and cycle 4 day 1. After peripheral blood was drawn into 8 mL Vacutainer Cell Preparation Tubes, PBMCs were isolated by centrifugation and then cryopreserved.

Genomic DNA was extracted with the Qiagen DNeasy kit from unsorted PBMCs and from negatively selected CD4+ and CD8+ fractions. Using primers that anneal to V and J segments, immunoSEQ multiplex PCR amplified the TCR beta CDR3 regions. A synthetic immune receptor repertoire was used to minimize amplification bias, and any remaining bias was removed computationally after sequencing. Concerning the study's data processing: Custom Python scripts were used to quantify repertoire diversity as the Shannon entropy index. Unsorted, CD4+ and CD8+ repertoires were analyzed separately, except for combined analyses in which CD4+ and CD8+ sequences were merged in silico. Clonal expansion was defined as at least a 2-fold frequency increase after treatment relative to C1D1, with a pseudocount of 0.5 for undetected baseline clones. Singleton clones were defined as clones with 0 or 1 copy at C1D1, and non-singleton clones were defined as clones with 2 or more copies. Clones expanded in unsorted samples were assigned a CD4+, CD8+ or unknown annotation through matching of protein sequences in sorted samples from the same patient. Wilcoxon tests were applied to paired samples to test diversity changes from C1D1 to C4D1. TCRdb limited this immuneACCESS table to in-frame rearrangements with V and J called. A share of clones is missing; checked studies link under half to unresolved V genes, and the rest is unexplained. Clonal size and the V and J genes are those of that table, whereas D and trimming came from the DNA. This sample gives about 58,000 clones in total; around 93% of them show up just once. The biggest ten clones account for 10% of the sample.

This clone was seen only once. Its antigen specificity is not known. It has no much larger one-base neighbor in the sample; base qualities were not kept. Here the sequenced sample was peripheral blood mononuclear cells (PBMCs), taken before the second cycle of nivolumab. The TCR was taken from a human donor with classical Hodgkin lymphoma.

The base sequence is TGTGCCACCAGCAGAGATCTAGCGGGGAGCACTGAAGCTTTCTTT. This is translated as CATSRDLAGSTEAFF. Rearrangement joined TRBV15 to TRBJ1-1, with the D segment identity uncertain. Counted from cysteine to phenylalanine, this CDR3 has 15 amino acids. Just CDR3 DNA is preserved here, 45 bases in frame from base 1. The V and J ends are trimmed by 0 bases and 4 bases, leaving 12 bases between them. CDR1 and CDR2 (LNHNV, YYDKDF) derive from the germline V gene (reference sequence).